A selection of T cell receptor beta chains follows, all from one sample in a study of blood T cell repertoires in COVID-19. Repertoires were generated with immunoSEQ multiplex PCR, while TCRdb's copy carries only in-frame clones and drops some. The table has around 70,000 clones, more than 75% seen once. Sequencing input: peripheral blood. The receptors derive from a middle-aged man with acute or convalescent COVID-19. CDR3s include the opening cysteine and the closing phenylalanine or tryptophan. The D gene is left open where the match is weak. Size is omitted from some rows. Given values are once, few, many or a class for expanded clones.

CASSSRKQGGNEQYF TGTGCCAGCAGCTCCCGGAAACAGGGGGGGAACGAGCAGTACTTC . 15 TRBJ2-7 . TRBV5-4
CASRRTGGNEKLFF TGTGCCAGCAGACGAACAGGGGGAAATGAAAAACTGTTTTTT . 14 TRBJ1-4 TRBD1 TRBV5-8
CAWSVGEVNEQYF TGTGCCTGGTCCGTAGGGGAGGTCAACGAGCAGTACTTC . 13 TRBJ2-7 . TRBV30
CASSLPGTGAFGEQFF TGTGCCAGCAGCTTACCCGGGACAGGGGCATTCGGAGAGCAGTTCTTC . 16 TRBJ2-1 TRBD1 TRBV7-9
CASSQARTTVEQYF TGCGCCAGCAGCCAAGCACGGACAACCGTCGAGCAGTACTTC few 14 TRBJ2-7 . TRBV4-1
CASSYIQDPNTEAFF TGTGCCAGCAGTTACATACAGGACCCGAACACTGAAGCTTTCTTT . 15 TRBJ1-1 . TRBV6-2/TRBV6-3
CASSLNLAVNTGELFF TGTGCCAGCAGCTTAAACCTAGCCGTGAACACCGGGGAGCTGTTTTTT . 16 TRBJ2-2 . TRBV7-2
CASTKGTGYGYTF TGTGCCAGCACGAAGGGGACAGGGTATGGCTACACCTTC . 13 TRBJ1-2 TRBD1 TRBV6-1
CASSLSFQGGEKLFF TGTGCCAGCAGCTTATCTTTCCAGGGCGGTGAAAAACTGTTTTTT once 15 TRBJ1-4 . TRBV7-9
CASSTLGGLEAYGYTF TGTGCCAGCAGTACCCTGGGGGGGTTGGAGGCCTATGGCTACACCTTC . 16 TRBJ1-2 . TRBV6-6
CASSLATGHPYEQYF TGCGCCAGCAGCTTGGCTACAGGGCATCCCTACGAGCAGTACTTC . 15 TRBJ2-7 . TRBV5-1
CASRTGSTPHNSPLHF TGTGCCAGTCGGACAGGGTCCACCCCCCATAATTCACCCCTCCACTTT . 16 TRBJ1-6 TRBD1 TRBV2
CASSLGAGRENEQFF TGTGCCAGCAGCTTAGGTGCGGGAAGAGAAAATGAGCAGTTCTTC . 15 TRBJ2-1 . TRBV7-9
CASSPEPAANEKLFF TGTGCCAGCAGTCCGGAACCCGCGGCTAATGAAAAACTGTTTTTT . 15 TRBJ1-4 . TRBV27
CASSLVLDTDTQYF TGCGCCAGCAGCCTAGTGCTAGACACAGATACGCAGTATTTT . 14 TRBJ2-3 . TRBV5-1
CASSLAGYYEQYF TGTGCCAGCAGTTTGGCAGGCTACTACGAGCAGTACTTC . 13 TRBJ2-7 . TRBV27
CASSQISMNTEAFF TGTGCCAGCAGTCAAATTTCTATGAACACTGAAGCTTTCTTT once 14 TRBJ1-1 . TRBV27
CSVVAPQDAQQYF TGCAGCGTTGTGGCCCCTCAGGATGCGCAGCAGTACTTC few 13 TRBJ2-7 . TRBV29-1
CASSTSGGQETQYF TGTGCCAGCAGCACCTCAGGGGGGCAAGAGACCCAGTACTTC . 14 TRBJ2-5 . TRBV7-3
CASSQKTGANYGYTF TGCGCCAGCAGCCAAAAGACGGGAGCTAACTATGGCTACACCTTC . 15 TRBJ1-2 . TRBV4-3
CASSLASLTNEQFF TGTGCCAGCAGTTTAGCTAGCTTAACGAATGAGCAGTTCTTC . 14 TRBJ2-1 . TRBV28
CASRDGYGYTF TGTGCCAGCCGGGATGGTTATGGCTACACCTTC . 11 TRBJ1-2 . TRBV28
CASSFSGRGPGELFF TGCGCCAGCAGCTTTAGCGGGAGGGGCCCCGGGGAGCTGTTTTTT . 15 TRBJ2-2 TRBD2 TRBV5-1
CATSDSGQGLGYTF TGTGCCACCAGTGATTCCGGACAGGGGCTTGGCTACACCTTC . 14 TRBJ1-2 TRBD1 TRBV24-1
CASSFPEGGQDTEAFF TGTGCCAGCAGCTTCCCAGAGGGGGGGCAGGACACTGAAGCTTTCTTT . 16 TRBJ1-1 . TRBV7-9
CASSLSAGWGNQPQHF TGTGCCAGCAGTTTATCGGCCGGGTGGGGCAATCAGCCCCAGCATTTT . 16 TRBJ1-5 . TRBV27
CASSAGSYYEQYF TGCGCCAGCAGTGCAGGCAGTTACTACGAGCAGTACTTC . 13 TRBJ2-7 . TRBV10-2
CASRWGTVTDTQYF TGTGCCAGTAGATGGGGGACAGTCACAGATACGCAGTATTTT . 14 TRBJ2-3 TRBD1 TRBV19
CASSPVRRGPGTDTQYF TGTGCCAGCAGCCCTGTGCGGCGGGGACCCGGCACAGATACGCAGTATTTT few 17 TRBJ2-3 . TRBV7-2
CAISGTGPSSYEQYF TGTGCCATCAGCGGAACAGGGCCGAGCTCCTACGAGCAGTACTTC few 15 TRBJ2-7 . TRBV10-3
CASSTEPTGNTEAFF TGCGCCAGCAGCACAGAACCGACAGGGAACACTGAAGCTTTCTTT . 15 TRBJ1-1 . TRBV5-1
CASSQGTNQETQYF TGTGCCAGCAGCCAGGGGACTAACCAAGAGACCCAGTACTTC once 14 TRBJ2-5 TRBD2 TRBV3-1/TRBV3-2
CASSLIAGVETQYF TGTGCCAGCAGCTTAATAGCGGGAGTCGAGACCCAGTACTTC . 14 TRBJ2-5 TRBD2 TRBV7-6
CASSLERTGNEQFF TGTGCCAGCAGTCTCGAACGGACAGGGAATGAGCAGTTCTTC . 14 TRBJ2-1 TRBD1 TRBV27
CASAQVLDSPLHF TGTGCCAGCGCGCAGGTTTTAGATTCACCCCTCCACTTT . 13 TRBJ1-6 . TRBV11-2
CASSYRAGQVNQPQHF TGTGCCAGCAGCTATAGGGCGGGACAGGTGAATCAGCCCCAGCATTTT . 16 TRBJ1-5 TRBD1 TRBV27
CASSLTWTVQNYGYTF TGCGCCAGCAGCTTGACCTGGACAGTCCAAAACTATGGCTACACCTTC . 16 TRBJ1-2 . TRBV5-1
CASSSTTGTSVSYEQYF TGTGCCAGCAGCTCAACAACCGGGACTAGCGTATCCTACGAGCAGTACTTC . 17 TRBJ2-7 TRBD2 TRBV5-8
CASSFSSGDRNGYTF TGTGCCAGCAGCTTCAGTTCGGGGGATCGGAATGGCTACACCTTC . 15 TRBJ1-2 . TRBV7-9
CASSGGADNEQFF TGTGCCAGCTCAGGGGGCGCGGACAATGAGCAGTTCTTC . 13 TRBJ2-1 TRBD1 TRBV7-2
CASSSTGGGTVSWIGYTF TGTGCCAGCAGCTCCACAGGGGGGGGGACAGTTTCTTGGATTGGCTACACCTTC . 18 TRBJ1-2 TRBD1 TRBV7-9
CASSSGWGNNSPLHF TGTGCCAGCAGCTCAGGGTGGGGCAATAATTCACCCCTCCACTTT . 15 TRBJ1-6 . TRBV7-8
CASSSGLAGGNEQFF TGTGCCAGCAGTTCGGGACTAGCGGGAGGGAATGAGCAGTTCTTC . 15 TRBJ2-1 TRBD2 TRBV28
CASSQERGKSVEQFF TGCGCCAGCAGCCAAGAGAGGGGGAAGAGCGTTGAGCAGTTCTTC . 15 TRBJ2-1 . TRBV4-3
CASSVGATMNTGELFF TGTGCCAGCAGCGTAGGAGCAACGATGAACACCGGGGAGCTGTTTTTT . 16 TRBJ2-2 . TRBV9
CASSSRPLDGGGNEQFF TGTGCCAGCAGCTCCCGCCCCCTCGACGGGGGAGGAAATGAGCAGTTCTTC . 17 TRBJ2-1 . TRBV7-3
CASSLSVRGNSPLHF TGTGCCAGCAGTTTATCGGTCAGGGGTAATTCACCCCTCCACTTT . 15 TRBJ1-6 . TRBV27
CASSVQGSYNEQFF TGTGCCAGCAGTGTTCAGGGGTCCTACAATGAGCAGTTCTTC . 14 TRBJ2-1 . TRBV11-3
CASCAGPGMNTEAFF TGTGCCAGCTGTGCGGGACCGGGGATGAACACTGAAGCTTTCTTT . 15 TRBJ1-1 . TRBV21-1
CASPPRTGGGPLAKNIQYF TGTGCCAGCCCCCCCCGGACAGGGGGCGGCCCTCTAGCCAAAAACATTCAGTACTTC . 19 TRBJ2-4 TRBD1 TRBV28
CASSRDREYDEKLFF TGTGCCAGCTCACGGGACAGGGAGTATGATGAAAAACTGTTTTTT few 15 TRBJ1-4 TRBD1 TRBV18